These 15 T cell receptor beta chains share one sample of origin, sequenced in a study of blood T cell repertoires in COVID-19. Clones were read by immunoSEQ multiplex PCR, and TCRdb kept only the in-frame ones, dropping some. The sample includes approximately 300,000 clones, 65% to 90% seen only once; the top ten take less than 11%. Sequenced material: PBMCs or T cells enriched from blood (not recorded which). The receptors derive from a woman aged 18-35 years who had recovered from COVID-19.

This clone was seen once. The chain couples TRBV13 to TRBJ2-1, with D possibly matching TRBD2 (6 bases). Trimming pared 4 bases from V and 0 bases from J, leaving 16 bases between. The CDR3 runs to 17 residues. The germline CDR1 and CDR2 sequences are PRHDT and FYEKMQ (reference sequence). CDR3 residues: CASSSPDGLFSYNEQFF. CDR3 bases: TGTGCCAGCAGCTCTCCCGATGGACTATTCTCCTACAATGAGCAGTTCTTC.

V is TRBV19 and J is TRBJ1-1; maybe TRBD1 (6 bases). This CDR3 region has 16 residues. CDR1 is LNHDA, CDR2 SQIVND, per germline (reference sequence). Trimming stripped 5 bases from V and 4 bases from J, with 20 bases between. The CDR3, as DNA: TGTGCCAGTAGTGCCGAACAGGGAGCATGGGGCACTGAAGCTTTCTTT. This codes for CASSAEQGAWGTEAFF.

This clone was seen more than once but under ten times. The V call is TRBV28, the J call TRBJ1-5; tentative D call: TRBD1 (6 bases). The CDR3 covers 15 residues. Germline V gene sequence: CDR1 MDHEN, CDR2 SYDVKM. Between the trimmed V and J ends, which lost 2 bases and 0 bases, there was a span of 8 bases. CDR3 sequence: CASSLGQISNQPQHF. CDR3 nucleotide sequence: TGTGCCAGCAGTTTAGGACAGATTAGCAATCAGCCCCAGCATTTT.

The chain uses TRBV3-1 (or the pseudogene TRBV3-2) and TRBJ1-5, with TRBD1 identical over 7 bases. This CDR3 region has 14 residues. Germline assignment: CDR1 LGHDT and CDR2 YNNKEL (reference sequence). J was trimmed by 7 bases and V by 5 bases; bases with no gene match: 8. The CDR3 DNA reads TGTGCCAGCAGCTTTAGGGGGCTCGGGCAGCCCCAGCATTTT. It specifies CASSFRGLGQPQHF.

V usage is TRBV4-1 and J usage is TRBJ2-1; 9 bases map to TRBD2. The CDR3 covers 16 residues. Germline V gene sequence: CDR1 MGHRA, CDR2 YSYEKL. J gave up 5 bases and V 4 bases, and 9 bases lay outside the gene matches. For the CDR3, the DNA is TGCGCCAGCAGCCGTTTAGCGGGAGTTTTGGACAATGAGCAGTTCTTC. Translated, it gives CASSRLAGVLDNEQFF.

The J gene is TRBJ1-5, the V gene TRBV30; the D gene is possibly TRBD1 (5 bases). The CDR3 totals 15 residues. Germline CDR1 is GTSNPN and CDR2 is SVGIG (reference sequence). With 5 bases removed from V and 9 bases from J, the gap between germline ends came to 23 bases. The CDR3 here is CAWQIMGQMGGPQHF. The CDR3 DNA sequence: TGTGCCTGGCAAATTATGGGGCAGATGGGAGGGCCCCAGCATTTT.

The CDR3 nucleotides are TGTGCCAGAAGCTTGTTGACTAGCAAGTACAATGAGCAGTTCTTC. Its translation is CARSLLTSKYNEQFF. The rearrangement joins TRBV5-3 to TRBJ2-1, with 7 bases matching TRBD2. TRBV5-3 is flagged as an ORF with uncertain function. V lost 1 base and J lost 4; bases outside the gene matches: 5. The CDR3 runs to 15 residues.

Remarks on this clone: The same CDR3 also results from other DNA sequences found in this sample. The rearrangement joins TRBV7-8 to TRBJ1-1; D possibly corresponds to TRBD1 (5 bases). This CDR3 is 13 amino acids long. The V gene's germline CDR1 is SGHVS and CDR2 FQNEAQ. V shed 4 bases and J shed 1 base, with 7 bases lying between them. CDR3 loop: CASSSDRNTEAFF. In nucleotides, the CDR3 is TGTGCCAGCAGCTCAGACAGGAACACTGAAGCTTTCTTT.

The chain links TRBV6-5 to TRBJ1-6; D is unclear. The V gene's germline CDR1 is MNHEY and CDR2 SVGAGI. The CDR3 sequence is 15 residues long. Trimming left V 0 bases short and J 7 bases short, with 10 bases between. CDR3 sequence reads: CASSYSPGSNSPLHF. The DNA for the CDR3 is TGTGCCAGCAGTTACTCCCCCGGGTCGAATTCACCCCTCCACTTT.

The chain carries TRBV9 and TRBJ1-1, with 7 bases identical to TRBD1. The CDR3 is 14 residues long. V was clipped by 3 bases and J by 1 base; unmatched bases: 3. In germline, CDR1 is SGDLS, CDR2 YYNGEE. The CDR3 bases are TGTGCCAGCAGCGGTAGACAGGGGAACACTGAAGCTTTCTTT. This codes for CASSGRQGNTEAFF. Full variable domain (rest looked up from reference TRBV9 and TRBJ1-1): DSGVTQTPKHLITATGQRVTLRCSPRSGDLSVYWYQQSLDQGLQFLIQYYNGEERAKGNILERFSAQQFPDLHSELNLSSLELGDSALYFCASSGRQGNTEAFFGQGTRLTVV.

The chain carries TRBV18 and TRBJ2-2; possible D gene TRBD1, 5 bases. The CDR3 is 16 residues long. From germline, CDR1 is KGHSH and CDR2 LQKENI. The V end lost 3 bases, the J end lost 1 base, and 12 bases lay between the germline ends. This CDR3 is CASSPRRVVNTGELFF. The CDR3, as DNA: TGTGCCAGCTCACCGCGCAGGGTCGTGAACACCGGGGAGCTGTTTTTT.

J is TRBJ2-3 and V is TRBV24-1; 7 bases match TRBD1. The ends lost 3 bases at V and 3 bases at J; junction bases unmatched: 11. The CDR3 contains 17 residues. Looked up from germline, CDR1 is KGHDR and CDR2 is SFDVKD. The CDR3 protein is CATSDPGQTSPTDTQYF. CDR3 DNA: TGTGCCACCAGTGATCCGGGACAGACATCCCCGACAGATACGCAGTATTTT.

This chain joins TRBV5-1 and TRBJ2-5; TRBD2 matches 8 bases. Per the germline V gene, CDR1 is SGHRS and CDR2 is YFSETQ. The CDR3 loop spans 15 amino acids. Trimming took 0 bases from V and 6 from J; bases not matched to a gene: 7. As DNA, the CDR3 is TGCGCCAGCAGCTTGGCGGGAGGGCCGGTAAAGACCCAGTACTTC. Translated: CASSLAGGPVKTQYF.

This CDR3 reads CASSYVGGNYGYTF. CDR3 nucleotide sequence: TGTGCCAGCAGCTACGTCGGGGGGAACTATGGCTACACCTTC. This sequence joins TRBV5-4 and TRBJ1-2, with a possible D match to TRBD1 (5 bases). In germline, CDR1 is SGHNT, CDR2 YYREEE (reference sequence). V was shortened by 3 bases and J by 2 bases, with 11 bases between the two germline ends. The CDR3 is 14 amino acids. The full variable domain, its missing parts supplied by reference TRBV5-4 and TRBJ1-2, is ETGVTQSPTHLIKTRGQQVTLRCSSQSGHNTVSWYQQALGQGPQFIFQYYREEENGRGNFPPRFSGLQFPNYSSELNVNALELDDSALYLCASSYVGGNYGYTFGSGTRLTVV.

Of note for this clone: This same CDR3 is encoded by further DNA sequences in the sample. The chain has TRBV7-3 and TRBJ1-2; 8 bases are a match to TRBD1. V dropped 4 bases and J dropped 5; count of bases not matched to a gene: 3. The CDR3 is made up of 13 amino acids. In germline, CDR1 is SGHTA, CDR2 FQGTGA. Here the CDR3 DNA reads TGTGCCAGCAGCTCCGGACAGGGATATGGCTACACCTTC. Its translation is CASSSGQGYGYTF.